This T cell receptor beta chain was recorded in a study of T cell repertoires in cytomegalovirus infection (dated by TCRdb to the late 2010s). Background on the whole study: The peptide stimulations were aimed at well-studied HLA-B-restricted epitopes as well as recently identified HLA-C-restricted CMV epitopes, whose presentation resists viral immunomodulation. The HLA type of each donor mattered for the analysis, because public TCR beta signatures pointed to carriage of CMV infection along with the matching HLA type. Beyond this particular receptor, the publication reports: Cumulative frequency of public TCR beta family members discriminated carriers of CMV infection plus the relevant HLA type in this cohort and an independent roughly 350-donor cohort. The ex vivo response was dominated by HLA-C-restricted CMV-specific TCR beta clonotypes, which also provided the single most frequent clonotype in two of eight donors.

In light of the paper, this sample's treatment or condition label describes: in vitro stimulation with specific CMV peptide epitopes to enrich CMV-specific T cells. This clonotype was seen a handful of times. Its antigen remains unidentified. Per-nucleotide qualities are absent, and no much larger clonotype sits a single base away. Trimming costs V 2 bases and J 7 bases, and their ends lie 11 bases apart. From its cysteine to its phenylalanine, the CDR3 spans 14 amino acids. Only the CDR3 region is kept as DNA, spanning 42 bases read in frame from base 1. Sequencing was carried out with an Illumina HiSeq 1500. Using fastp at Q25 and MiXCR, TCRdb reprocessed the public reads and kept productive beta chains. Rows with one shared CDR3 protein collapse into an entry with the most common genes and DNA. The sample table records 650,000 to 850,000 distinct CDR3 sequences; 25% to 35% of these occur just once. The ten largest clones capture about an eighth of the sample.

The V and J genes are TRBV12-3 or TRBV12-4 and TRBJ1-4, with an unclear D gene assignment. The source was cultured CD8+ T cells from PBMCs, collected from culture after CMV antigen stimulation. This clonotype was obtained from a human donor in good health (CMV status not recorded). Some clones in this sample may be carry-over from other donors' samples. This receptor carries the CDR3 CASSLMPGFEKLFF. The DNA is TGTGCCAGCAGTTTAATGCCCGGGTTTGAAAAACTGTTTTTT.